This T cell receptor beta chain was obtained from a study of beta chain features in type 1 diabetes. This clone turned up a few times. Its cognate antigen is unknown. Expressed TCRB transcripts were sequenced because the isolated RNA had all been reverse transcribed beforehand. Assay used: immunoSEQ multiplex PCR; TCRdb lists only in-frame clones, some missing. The sample holds 100,000 to 150,000 clones, around 8.8% seen once. Study-wide results and caveats: Within each of all four CD4+ subsets, Type 1 diabetes patients had TCRB CDR3s that were moderately but significantly shorter.

Looked up from germline, CDR1 is MNHEY and CDR2 is SMNVEV (reference sequence). The CDR3 covers 14 residues. Trimming cost V 4 bases and J 8 bases, with 17 bases left between them. The chain joins TRBV27 to TRBJ1-2; perhaps TRBD1 as D (5 bases). The source of this sequence is a man aged 30-40 years with type 1 diabetes. The sample consisted of central memory CD4+ T cells from blood. The CDR3 reads CASSSNAGIGGYTF. The CDR3 DNA follows: TGTGCCAGCAGTTCAAATGCAGGGATTGGGGGCTACACCTTC.